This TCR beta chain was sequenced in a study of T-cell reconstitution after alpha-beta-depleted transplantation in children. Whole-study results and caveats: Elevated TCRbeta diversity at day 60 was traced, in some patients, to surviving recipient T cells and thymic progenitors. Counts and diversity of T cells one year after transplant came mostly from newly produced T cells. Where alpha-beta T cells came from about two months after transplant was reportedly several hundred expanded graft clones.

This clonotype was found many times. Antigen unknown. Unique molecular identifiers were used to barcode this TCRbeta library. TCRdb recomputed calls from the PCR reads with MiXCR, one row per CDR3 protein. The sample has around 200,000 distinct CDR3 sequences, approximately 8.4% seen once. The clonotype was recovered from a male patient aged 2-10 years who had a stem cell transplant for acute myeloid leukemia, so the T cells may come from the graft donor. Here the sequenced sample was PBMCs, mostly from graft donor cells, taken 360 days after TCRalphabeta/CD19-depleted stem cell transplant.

The CDR3 is CASSPQGNTGELFF. The CDR3 DNA reads TGTGCCAGCTCACCACAGGGGAACACCGGGGAGCTGTTTTTT. The rearrangement links TRBV18 to TRBJ2-2; D is unresolved. CDR1 is KGHSH and CDR2 is LQKENI in the germline V gene. V gave up 1 base and J gave up 1 base, with 4 bases separating them. CDR3 length: 14 amino acids.